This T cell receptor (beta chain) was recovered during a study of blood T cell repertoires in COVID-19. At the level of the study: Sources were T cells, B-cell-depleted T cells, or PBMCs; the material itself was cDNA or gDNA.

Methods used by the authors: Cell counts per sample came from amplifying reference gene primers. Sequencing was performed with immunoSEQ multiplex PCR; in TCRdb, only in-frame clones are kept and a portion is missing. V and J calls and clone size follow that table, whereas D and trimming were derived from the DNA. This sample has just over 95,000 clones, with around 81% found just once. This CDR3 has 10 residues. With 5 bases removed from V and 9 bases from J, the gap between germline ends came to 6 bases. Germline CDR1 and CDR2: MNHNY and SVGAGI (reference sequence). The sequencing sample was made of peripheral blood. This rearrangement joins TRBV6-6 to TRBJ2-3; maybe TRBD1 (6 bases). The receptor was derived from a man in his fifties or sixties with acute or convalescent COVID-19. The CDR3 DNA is TGTGCCAGCAGTGGGGGCACGCAGTATTTT. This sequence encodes CASSGGTQYF.